This entry describes one T cell receptor beta chain. The antigen remains undetermined. This sample was included in a study of OX40 agonist ivuxolimab in advanced cancers. Background on the study: While on treatment, patients had intravenous ivuxolimab at 0.01 to 10 mg/kg every 2 weeks.

Study-wide results and limits: Some of the lowest clonal expansion was seen in partial responders at 0.1-3.0 mg/kg. CD8+ T cells (on average) carried more expanded clones than CD4+ T cells.

From germline, CDR1 is MDHEN and CDR2 SYDVKM. The CDR3 is made up of 13 amino acids. With 3 bases removed from V and 3 bases from J, the gap between germline ends came to 7 bases. Some clones are missing from TCRdb's copy, which holds only in-frame ones; the method was immunoSEQ multiplex PCR. The data contain 15,000 to 20,000 clones, nearly 75% of them seen just once; the ten biggest clones take up 26%. This sample comprised CD4+ or CD8+ T cells sorted from blood, obtained in a trial of the OX40 agonist ivuxolimab. The TCR was taken from an adult with an advanced solid tumor such as melanoma, head and neck, liver or kidney cancer. V and J are TRBV28 and TRBJ2-3; weak D call: TRBD1 (6 bases). The CDR3, as DNA: TGTGCCAGCAGTTTCAGGGGAACAGATACGCAGTATTTT. It codes for CASSFRGTDTQYF.